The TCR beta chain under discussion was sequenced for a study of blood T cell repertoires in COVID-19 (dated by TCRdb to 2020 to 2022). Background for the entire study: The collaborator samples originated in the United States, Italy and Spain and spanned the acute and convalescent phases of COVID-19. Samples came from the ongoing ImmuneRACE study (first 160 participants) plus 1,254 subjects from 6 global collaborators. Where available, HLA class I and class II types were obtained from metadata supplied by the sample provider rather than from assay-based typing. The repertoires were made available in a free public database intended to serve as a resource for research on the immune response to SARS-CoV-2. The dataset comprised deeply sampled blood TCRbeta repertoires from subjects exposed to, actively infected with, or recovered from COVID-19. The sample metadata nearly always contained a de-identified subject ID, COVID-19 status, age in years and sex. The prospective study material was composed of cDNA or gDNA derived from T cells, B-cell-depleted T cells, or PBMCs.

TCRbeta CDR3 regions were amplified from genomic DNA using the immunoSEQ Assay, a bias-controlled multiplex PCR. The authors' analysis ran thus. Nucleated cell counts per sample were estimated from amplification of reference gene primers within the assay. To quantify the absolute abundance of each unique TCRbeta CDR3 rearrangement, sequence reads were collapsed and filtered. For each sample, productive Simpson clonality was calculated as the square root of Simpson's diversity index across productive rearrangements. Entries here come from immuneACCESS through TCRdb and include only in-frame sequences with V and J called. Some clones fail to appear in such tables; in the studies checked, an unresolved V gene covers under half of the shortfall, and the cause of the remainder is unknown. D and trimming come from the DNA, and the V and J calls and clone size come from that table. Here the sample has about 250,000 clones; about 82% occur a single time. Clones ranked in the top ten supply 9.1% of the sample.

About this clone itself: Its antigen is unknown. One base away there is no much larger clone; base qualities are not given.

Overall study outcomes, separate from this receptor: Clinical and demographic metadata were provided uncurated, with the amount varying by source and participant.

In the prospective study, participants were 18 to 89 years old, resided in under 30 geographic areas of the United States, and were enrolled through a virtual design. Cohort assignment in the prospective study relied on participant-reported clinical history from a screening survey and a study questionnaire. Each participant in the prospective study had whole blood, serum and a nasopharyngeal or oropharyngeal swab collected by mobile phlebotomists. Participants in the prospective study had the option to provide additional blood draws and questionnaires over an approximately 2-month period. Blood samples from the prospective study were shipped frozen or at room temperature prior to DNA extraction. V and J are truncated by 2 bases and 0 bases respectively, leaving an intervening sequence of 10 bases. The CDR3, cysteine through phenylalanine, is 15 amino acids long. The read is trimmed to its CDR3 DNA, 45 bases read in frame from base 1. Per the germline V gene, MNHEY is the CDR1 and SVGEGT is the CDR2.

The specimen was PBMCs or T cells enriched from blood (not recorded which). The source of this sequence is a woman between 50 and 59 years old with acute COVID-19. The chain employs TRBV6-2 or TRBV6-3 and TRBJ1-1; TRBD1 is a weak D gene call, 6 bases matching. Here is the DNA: TGTGCCAGCAGTTACACGAGGGGGATGAACACTGAAGCTTTCTTT. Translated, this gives CASSYTRGMNTEAFF.